This TCR beta chain was identified in a study of blood T cell repertoires in COVID-19. As for the study in general: Sites across the United States, Italy and Spain contributed samples from acute and convalescent COVID-19. Nucleic acid was either cDNA or gDNA, and it came from T cells, B-cell-depleted T cells, or PBMCs.

In germline, CDR1 is MNHEY, CDR2 SMNVEV (reference sequence). With 7 bases clipped from V and 3 bases from J, the junction kept 9 bases outside the gene matches. The CDR3 consists of 15 residues. Original analysis: Estimation of nucleated cell counts was performed using reference gene primer amplification. The assay was immunoSEQ multiplex PCR, and TCRdb's table has in-frame clones only and misses some. V and J calls and clone size come straight from that table; D and trimming were deduced from the DNA. The top ten clones hold around 5.4% of a sample with approximately 230,000 clones, 80% to 90% of them seen once.

This clonotype originated in an elderly man with acute or convalescent COVID-19. Sequenced material: peripheral blood. V gene TRBV27 combines with J gene TRBJ2-7; 10 bases map to TRBD2. CDR3 sequence reads: CASTSFSGGRYEQYF. The CDR3 region has the DNA TGTGCCAGCACCTCTTTTAGCGGGGGGCGCTACGAGCAGTACTTC.